This T cell receptor (beta chain) was captured in a study of response to subunit inactivated influenza vaccine. Regarding this clonotype: Antigen unknown.

Study observations and caveats: Few new T cells, the authors suggested, are recruited by each seasonal influenza vaccination.

TCRdb analysed the RT-PCR reads with MiXCR anew, one entry per CDR3 protein. The data show 500,000 to 750,000 distinct CDR3 sequences, less than 15% seen once. The CDR3 has 16 amino acids. The V gene end was trimmed by 4 bases and the J gene end by 4 bases; junction bases not matched to a gene: 10. Germline V CDR1 and CDR2: SGHDT, YYEEEE. The TCR comes from a man aged 50 to 60 who received an inactivated influenza vaccine. This sample comprised PBMCs from blood, obtained about 11 days after vaccination. This chain joins TRBV5-6 and TRBJ2-2; TRBD1 matches 7 bases. The CDR3 coding sequence is TGTGCCAGCAGCCGGGGCAGGGGGTTCGTCACCGGGGAGCTGTTTTTT. It specifies CASSRGRGFVTGELFF.